The clone carrying this T cell receptor beta chain was seen many times. Its antigen is still unknown. The sample belongs to a study of spatial heterogeneity in lung cancer. Findings of the study overall: Relative to follow-up, resection was when ubiquitous expanded tumor TCRs appeared more in blood.

Per germline, CDR1 SGHAT and CDR2 FQNNGV. The length of the CDR3 is 17 residues. Deletions cut 3 bases from V and 0 bases from J, with 16 bases between. The time point was: sample taken at primary tumor resection. Unsorted tumor, nontumor lung tissue or cryopreserved PBMC supplied the whole RNA. The donor population consisted of some 70 patients with untreated, early-stage non-small cell lung cancer. TCRdb analysed the 5' RACE reads with MiXCR anew, one entry per CDR3 protein. The table shows roughly 9,900 distinct CDR3 sequences, with 8.5% to 9.5% occurring only once. The rearrangement joins TRBV11-2 to TRBJ2-3, with D possibly being TRBD2 (6 bases). The material sequenced was PBMCs, taken at surgery. This TCR derives from a male donor with early-stage non-small cell lung cancer. The CDR3 protein is CASSLTRLRDSTDTQYF. Here the CDR3 DNA reads TGTGCCAGCAGCTTGACTAGACTTAGGGATAGCACAGATACGCAGTATTTT.